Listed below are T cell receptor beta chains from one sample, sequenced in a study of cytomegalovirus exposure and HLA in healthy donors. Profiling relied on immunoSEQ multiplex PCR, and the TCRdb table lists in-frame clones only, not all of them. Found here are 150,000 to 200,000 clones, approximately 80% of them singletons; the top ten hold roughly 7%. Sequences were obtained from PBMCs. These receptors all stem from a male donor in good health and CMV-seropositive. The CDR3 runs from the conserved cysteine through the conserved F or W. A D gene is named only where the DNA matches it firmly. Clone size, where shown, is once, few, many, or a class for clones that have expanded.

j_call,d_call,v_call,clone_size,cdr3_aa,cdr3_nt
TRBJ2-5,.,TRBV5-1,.,CASSLGPSGETQYF,TGCGCCAGCAGCTTGGGACCTTCGGGGGAGACCCAGTACTTC
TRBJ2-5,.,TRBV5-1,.,CASSLAGVRGETQYF,TGCGCCAGCAGCTTGGCCGGTGTTAGGGGAGAGACCCAGTACTTC
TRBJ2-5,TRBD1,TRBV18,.,CASSKETGETQYF,TGTGCCAGCTCAAAAGAGACAGGGGAGACCCAGTACTTC
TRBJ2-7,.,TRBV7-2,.,CASSTRGTYEQYF,TGTGCCAGCTCCACCCGGGGGACCTACGAGCAGTACTTC
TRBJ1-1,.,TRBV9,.,CASSVGANTEAFF,TGTGCCAGCAGCGTAGGGGCGAACACTGAAGCTTTCTTT
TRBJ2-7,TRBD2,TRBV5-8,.,CASSLRLAGGNEQYF,TGTGCCAGCAGCTTGAGACTAGCGGGGGGTAACGAGCAGTACTTC
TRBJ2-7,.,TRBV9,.,CASSVEAGGGDEQYF,TGTGCCAGCAGCGTAGAGGCCGGGGGTGGGGACGAGCAGTACTTC
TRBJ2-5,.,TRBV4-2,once,CASSRFGETQYF,TGTGCCAGCAGCCGATTCGGGGAGACCCAGTACTTC
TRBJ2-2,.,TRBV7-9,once,CASSLSGGTLFF,TGTGCCAGCAGCTTATCGGGCGGGACCCTGTTTTTT
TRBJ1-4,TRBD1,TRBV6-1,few,CASRTYRGNEKLFF,TGTGCCAGCAGGACATACAGGGGGAATGAAAAACTGTTTTTT
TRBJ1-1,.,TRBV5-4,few,CASSLAGWGVGTEAFF,TGTGCCAGCAGCTTGGCCGGGTGGGGGGTCGGAACTGAAGCTTTCTTT
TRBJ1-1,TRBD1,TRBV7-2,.,CASSFRRGKSEAFF,TGTGCCAGCAGCTTCCGCAGGGGGAAATCTGAAGCTTTCTTT
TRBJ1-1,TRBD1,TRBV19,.,CASSIAGGLTEAFF,TGTGCCAGTAGTATAGCAGGGGGCCTCACTGAAGCTTTCTTT
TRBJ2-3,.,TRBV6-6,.,CASSSKGSGSTDTQYF,TGTGCCAGCAGCTCCAAAGGTAGCGGTAGCACAGATACGCAGTATTTT
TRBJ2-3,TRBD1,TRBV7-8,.,CASSPGTGRQYF,TGTGCCAGCAGCCCCGGGACAGGGAGGCAGTATTTT
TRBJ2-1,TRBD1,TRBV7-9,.,CASSSDRAYNEQFF,TGTGCCAGCAGCTCGGACAGGGCTTACAATGAGCAGTTCTTC
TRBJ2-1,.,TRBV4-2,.,CASSQDGSNEQFF,TGTGCCAGCAGCCAAGATGGGAGTAATGAGCAGTTCTTC
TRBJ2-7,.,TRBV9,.,CASSSGTTGYEQYF,TGTGCCAGCAGCTCCGGGACAACGGGTTACGAGCAGTACTTC
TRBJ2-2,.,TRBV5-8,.,CASSYRAGNLGELFF,TGTGCCAGCAGCTATAGGGCGGGGAACCTCGGGGAGCTGTTTTTT
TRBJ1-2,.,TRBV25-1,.,CASSEWVGAGDGYTF,TGTGCCAGCAGTGAATGGGTAGGGGCAGGAGATGGCTACACCTTC
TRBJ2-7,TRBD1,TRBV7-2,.,CASSLDRGMREQYF,TGTGCCAGCAGCTTAGACAGGGGAATGCGCGAGCAGTACTTC
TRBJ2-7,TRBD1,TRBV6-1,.,CASSPDRAPYEQYF,TGTGCCAGCAGCCCGGACAGGGCCCCCTACGAGCAGTACTTC
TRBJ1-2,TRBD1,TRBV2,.,CASSAGQGPYGYTF,TGTGCCAGCAGTGCAGGACAGGGGCCCTATGGCTACACCTTC
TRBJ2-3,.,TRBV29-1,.,CSVDGLDTHTDTQYF,TGCAGCGTTGATGGGCTGGACACCCACACAGATACGCAGTATTTT
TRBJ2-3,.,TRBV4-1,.,CASRQDRSTDTQYF,TGCGCCAGCAGACAAGACAGGAGCACAGATACGCAGTATTTT
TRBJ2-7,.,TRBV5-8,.,CASTPGRVGEQYF,TGTGCCAGCACCCCAGGTCGCGTCGGCGAGCAGTACTTC
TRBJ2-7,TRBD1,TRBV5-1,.,CASRITGTAYEQYF,TGCGCCAGCAGAATAACCGGGACAGCCTACGAGCAGTACTTC
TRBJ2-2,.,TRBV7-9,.,CASTHTGELFF,TGTGCCAGCACCCATACCGGGGAGCTGTTTTTT
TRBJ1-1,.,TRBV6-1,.,CAATGQLNTEAFF,TGTGCCGCGACAGGACAACTGAACACTGAAGCTTTCTTT
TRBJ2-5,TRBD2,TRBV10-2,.,CASRVAGAKETQYF,TGCGCCAGCAGGGTAGCGGGGGCTAAAGAGACCCAGTACTTC
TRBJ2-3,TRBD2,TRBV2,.,CASRQGLAGTSTDTQYF,TGTGCCAGCAGACAGGGACTAGCGGGAACTAGCACAGATACGCAGTATTTT
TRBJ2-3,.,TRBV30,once,CAWSSWGGPASTDTQYF,TGTGCCTGGAGTAGTTGGGGAGGCCCAGCTAGCACAGATACGCAGTATTTT
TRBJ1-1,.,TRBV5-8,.,CASSPRMNTEAFF,TGTGCCAGCAGCCCCAGGATGAACACTGAAGCTTTCTTT
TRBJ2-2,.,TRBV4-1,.,CASSRYRGKNTGELFF,TGCGCCAGCAGCCGATACCGGGGGAAGAACACCGGGGAGCTGTTTTTT
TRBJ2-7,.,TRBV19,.,CASSLDRLPPYEQYF,TGTGCCAGCAGCCTCGACAGGTTACCCCCCTACGAGCAGTACTTC
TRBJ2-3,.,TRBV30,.,CAWTGYTDTQYF,TGTGCCTGGACAGGGTACACAGATACGCAGTATTTT
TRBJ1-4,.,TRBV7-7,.,CASSLGPNEKLFF,TGTGCTAGCAGCCTGGGGCCTAATGAAAAACTGTTTTTT
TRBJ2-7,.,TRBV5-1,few,CASSLVGGTEQYF,TGCGCCAGCAGCTTGGTAGGAGGGACCGAGCAGTACTTC
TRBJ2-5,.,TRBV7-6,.,CASSLNRLGQETQYF,TGTGCCAGCAGCTTAAACCGCCTCGGCCAAGAGACCCAGTACTTC
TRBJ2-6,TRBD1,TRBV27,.,CASSPTGGKGANVLTF,TGTGCCAGCAGTCCCACAGGGGGCAAAGGGGCCAACGTCCTGACTTTC
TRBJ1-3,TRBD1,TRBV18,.,CASSLMGQVPSGNTIYF,TGTGCCAGCTCACTCATGGGACAGGTCCCCTCTGGAAACACCATATATTTT
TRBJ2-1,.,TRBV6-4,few,CASSDGGENNEQFF,TGTGCCAGCAGTGACGGAGGGGAGAACAATGAGCAGTTCTTC
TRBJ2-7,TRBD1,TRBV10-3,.,CAITRDSTYEQYF,TGTGCCATCACCCGGGACAGTACTTACGAGCAGTACTTC
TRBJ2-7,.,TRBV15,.,CATSREQGADEQYF,TGTGCCACCAGCAGAGAACAGGGTGCCGACGAGCAGTACTTC
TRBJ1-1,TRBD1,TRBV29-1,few,CSAGGTGLKAEAFF,TGCAGCGCCGGAGGGACAGGGTTAAAGGCTGAAGCTTTCTTT
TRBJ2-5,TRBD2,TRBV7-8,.,CASSLRAGGRAPWETQYF,TGTGCCAGCAGCTTACGCGCGGGTGGGAGGGCCCCATGGGAGACCCAGTACTTC
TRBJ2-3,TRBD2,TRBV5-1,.,CASGLAGGGTDTQYF,TGCGCCAGCGGCCTAGCGGGGGGCGGCACAGATACGCAGTATTTT
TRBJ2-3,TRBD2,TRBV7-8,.,CASSFSGESDTQYF,TGTGCCAGCAGCTTTAGCGGGGAGTCAGATACGCAGTATTTT